The sequence of this T cell receptor (beta chain) was determined in a study of blood T cell repertoires in COVID-19. V shed 6 bases, J shed 7 bases, and the junction held 10 bases outside the gene matches. The CDR3 spans 15 residues. Germline CDR1 is MDHEN and CDR2 is SYDVKM. Methods used by the authors: Quantification of nucleated cells was approximated via reference gene primer amplification. Sequencing was performed with immunoSEQ multiplex PCR; in TCRdb, only in-frame clones are kept and a portion is missing. That table supplies the V and J calls and clone size; D and trimming were determined from the DNA. This table has about 39,000 clones, about four fifths appearing once.

This clonotype was obtained from a man aged 50 to 59 with active or convalescent COVID-19. Sequences were obtained from peripheral blood. The chain carries TRBV28 and TRBJ2-1; 9 bases agree with TRBD1. CDR3 protein: CASSSTQGASNEQFF. CDR3 sequence (DNA): TGTGCCAGCAGCTCAACACAGGGGGCGAGTAATGAGCAGTTCTTC.